A selection of T cell receptor beta chains follows, all from one sample in a study of T-cell memory formation after mild COVID-19. In TCRdb, the 5' RACE reads were re-called with MiXCR into one record per CDR3 protein. The table records 450,000 to 650,000 distinct CDR3 sequences, about a fifth of them present only once. The sample taken for sequencing was PBMCs or a T cell subset sorted from them (not recorded which). The source is an adult woman who had mild COVID-19 (a few samples of this study predate the infection). Cell type and time point are not known. Both conserved end residues are part of each CDR3. D genes are given only for firm matches. Clone size is shown for a subset of rows, as once, few, many or a class of expanded clone.

CDR3aa: CASSVGTLTGALNYGYTF
CDR3nt: TGTGCCAGCAGCGTAGGGACCCTCACAGGGGCCCTTAACTATGGCTACACCTTC
j_gene: TRBJ1-2
v_gene: TRBV9
d_gene: TRBD1
abundance: -

CDR3aa: CASTKGGGSYEQYF
CDR3nt: TGTGCCAGCACCAAGGGGGGGGGTTCCTACGAGCAGTACTTC
j_gene: TRBJ2-7
v_gene: TRBV5-5
d_gene: -
abundance: few

CDR3aa: CASSPPTITTPGYTF
CDR3nt: TGTGCCAGCTCACCACCGACAATTACCACTCCTGGCTACACCTTC
j_gene: TRBJ1-2
v_gene: TRBV18
d_gene: -
abundance: -

CDR3aa: CASRAAGTGNRELFF
CDR3nt: TGTGCCAGCAGGGCCGCCGGGACAGGGAACCGGGAGCTGTTTTTT
j_gene: TRBJ2-2
v_gene: TRBV6-5
d_gene: TRBD1
abundance: -

CDR3aa: CASSSRQGKNEQFF
CDR3nt: TGTGCCAGCAGCTCACGACAGGGGAAGAATGAGCAGTTCTTC
j_gene: TRBJ2-1
v_gene: TRBV11-2
d_gene: TRBD1
abundance: -

CDR3aa: CSVGLRRAGTDTQYF
CDR3nt: TGCAGCGTAGGCCTGAGGAGAGCGGGCACAGATACGCAGTATTTT
j_gene: TRBJ2-3
v_gene: TRBV29-1
d_gene: -
abundance: few

CDR3aa: CSVPGTGSYEQYF
CDR3nt: TGCAGCGTTCCCGGGACAGGATCCTACGAGCAGTACTTC
j_gene: TRBJ2-7
v_gene: TRBV29-1
d_gene: TRBD1
abundance: -

CDR3aa: CASSQEIEFEQFF
CDR3nt: TGCGCCAGCAGCCAAGAAATAGAATTTGAGCAGTTCTTC
j_gene: TRBJ2-1
v_gene: TRBV4-1
d_gene: -
abundance: -

CDR3aa: CSVGRGNTEAFF
CDR3nt: TGCAGCGTTGGCCGCGGGAACACTGAAGCTTTCTTT
j_gene: TRBJ1-1
v_gene: TRBV29-1
d_gene: -
abundance: few

CDR3aa: CASTLRDYRTGELFF
CDR3nt: TGTGCCAGCACCCTAAGGGACTACCGCACCGGGGAGCTGTTTTTT
j_gene: TRBJ2-2
v_gene: TRBV28
d_gene: TRBD2
abundance: few

CDR3aa: CASSLVDSRHGYTF
CDR3nt: TGTGCCAGCAGTTTGGTTGACAGCCGCCATGGCTACACCTTC
j_gene: TRBJ1-2
v_gene: TRBV12-3/TRBV12-4
d_gene: -
abundance: few

CDR3aa: CASRGMSLDF
CDR3nt: TGTGCCAGCAGAGGGATGTCGCTGGACTTC
j_gene: TRBJ2-7
v_gene: TRBV12-3/TRBV12-4
d_gene: -
abundance: -

CDR3aa: CSAWGPSQETQYF
CDR3nt: TGCAGTGCATGGGGACCATCCCAAGAGACCCAGTACTTC
j_gene: TRBJ2-5
v_gene: TRBV20-1
d_gene: -
abundance: few

CDR3aa: CASSSYTKSTGELFF
CDR3nt: TGTGCCAGCAGCTCTTACACCAAGAGCACCGGGGAGCTGTTTTTT
j_gene: TRBJ2-2
v_gene: TRBV7-9
d_gene: -
abundance: -

CDR3aa: CSVGGTSTDTQYF
CDR3nt: TGCAGTGTTGGCGGGACTAGCACAGATACGCAGTATTTT
j_gene: TRBJ2-3
v_gene: TRBV20-1
d_gene: -
abundance: -

CDR3aa: CASSVRPGLGGRQFF
CDR3nt: TGTGCCAGCAGCGTGCGCCCCGGCCTGGGCGGCAGGCAGTTCTTC
j_gene: TRBJ2-1
v_gene: TRBV7-9
d_gene: -
abundance: -

CDR3aa: CASSPTSGSPDTQYF
CDR3nt: TGTGCCAGCAGCCCCACTAGCGGGAGTCCAGATACGCAGTATTTT
j_gene: TRBJ2-3
v_gene: TRBV7-9
d_gene: TRBD2
abundance: -

CDR3aa: CASSLDGAISNQPQHF
CDR3nt: TGCGCCAGCAGCTTGGACGGAGCCATTAGCAATCAGCCCCAGCATTTT
j_gene: TRBJ1-5
v_gene: TRBV5-1
d_gene: -
abundance: many

CDR3aa: CAISESWQIANYGYTF
CDR3nt: TGTGCCATCAGTGAGTCGTGGCAGATAGCTAACTATGGCTACACCTTC
j_gene: TRBJ1-2
v_gene: TRBV10-3
d_gene: -
abundance: once

CDR3aa: CASSSGVYEAFF
CDR3nt: TGTGCCAGCAGTTCGGGAGTTTATGAAGCTTTCTTT
j_gene: TRBJ1-1
v_gene: TRBV12-3/TRBV12-4
d_gene: -
abundance: few

CDR3aa: CAIKGQVYEQYF
CDR3nt: TGTGCCATCAAAGGGCAGGTTTACGAGCAGTACTTC
j_gene: TRBJ2-7
v_gene: TRBV10-3
d_gene: -
abundance: -

CDR3aa: CASSGLTGNGYTF
CDR3nt: TGTGCCAGCAGTGGATTGACAGGGAACGGCTACACCTTC
j_gene: TRBJ1-2
v_gene: TRBV25-1
d_gene: TRBD1
abundance: -

CDR3aa: CASSSGTGINEQFF
CDR3nt: TGTGCCAGCAGCTCCGGGACAGGGATCAATGAGCAGTTCTTC
j_gene: TRBJ2-1
v_gene: TRBV7-9
d_gene: TRBD1
abundance: few

CDR3aa: CASSLTGGPESPLHF
CDR3nt: TGTGCCAGCAGCTTAACCGGGGGGCCAGAGTCACCCCTCCACTTT
j_gene: TRBJ1-6
v_gene: TRBV7-2
d_gene: -
abundance: few

CDR3aa: CASSYSVRPYALTDTQYF
CDR3nt: TGTGCCAGCAGTTACTCCGTTCGGCCTTACGCCCTCACAGATACGCAGTATTTT
j_gene: TRBJ2-3
v_gene: TRBV6-2/TRBV6-3
d_gene: -
abundance: few

CDR3aa: CASSLARGADTQYF
CDR3nt: TGTGCCAGCAGTTTGGCCAGGGGGGCAGATACGCAGTATTTT
j_gene: TRBJ2-3
v_gene: TRBV6-5
d_gene: -
abundance: few